Listed below are T cell receptor beta chains from one sample, sequenced in a study of control samples from healthy donors and cancer patients. TCRdb's table, derived via immunoSEQ multiplex PCR, lists solely in-frame clones and lacks some. Altogether about 140,000 clones are present, roughly 92% being singletons, with the ten largest covering around 11%. The sequenced sample consisted of blood. The receptors shown here come from a man aged 25-40 years in good health. CDR3s include the opening cysteine and the closing phenylalanine or tryptophan. The D gene is left open where the match is weak. Clone size is shown for a subset of rows, as once, few, many or a class of expanded clone.

d_call: TRBD1; j_call: TRBJ2-7; clone_size: .; v_call: TRBV2; cdr3_aa: CASSGQGSTYEQYF; cdr3_nt: TGTGCCAGCAGCGGACAGGGTAGCACCTACGAGCAGTACTTC
d_call: TRBD2; j_call: TRBJ2-3; clone_size: .; v_call: TRBV5-4; cdr3_aa: CASSFRLAGSTDTQYF; cdr3_nt: TGTGCCAGCAGCTTTAGACTAGCGGGAAGCACAGATACGCAGTATTTT
d_call: TRBD1; j_call: TRBJ2-7; clone_size: .; v_call: TRBV28; cdr3_aa: CASNQGVPYEQYF; cdr3_nt: TGTGCCAGCAATCAGGGGGTCCCCTACGAGCAGTACTTC
d_call: .; j_call: TRBJ2-1; clone_size: .; v_call: TRBV4-2; cdr3_aa: CASSQDTSGYFYNEQFF; cdr3_nt: TGTGCCAGCAGCCAAGATACTTCGGGGTATTTCTACAATGAGCAGTTCTTC
d_call: TRBD1; j_call: TRBJ1-2; clone_size: once; v_call: TRBV14; cdr3_aa: CASSQSRTGSGYTF; cdr3_nt: TGTGCCAGCAGCCAGAGTCGGACAGGGAGCGGCTACACCTTC
d_call: .; j_call: TRBJ1-3; clone_size: .; v_call: TRBV28; cdr3_aa: CASGKPRSGNTIYF; cdr3_nt: TGTGCCAGCGGGAAGCCGAGATCTGGAAACACCATATATTTT
d_call: TRBD2; j_call: TRBJ2-1; clone_size: .; v_call: TRBV10-3; cdr3_aa: CAIGLAGGVAYNEQFF; cdr3_nt: TGTGCCATTGGACTAGCGGGAGGGGTAGCCTACAATGAGCAGTTCTTC
d_call: TRBD1; j_call: TRBJ2-7; clone_size: .; v_call: TRBV29-1; cdr3_aa: CSVGQGAYYEQYF; cdr3_nt: TGCAGCGTTGGACAGGGGGCGTACTACGAGCAGTACTTC
d_call: .; j_call: TRBJ1-4; clone_size: .; v_call: TRBV29-1; cdr3_aa: CSVRGGEEKLFF; cdr3_nt: TGCAGCGTCCGTGGGGGTGAAGAAAAACTGTTTTTT
d_call: TRBD1; j_call: TRBJ1-1; clone_size: .; v_call: TRBV27; cdr3_aa: CASSSDLQGGNTEAFF; cdr3_nt: TGTGCCAGCAGTTCTGACCTACAGGGGGGAAACACTGAAGCTTTCTTT
d_call: .; j_call: TRBJ2-3; clone_size: .; v_call: TRBV7-9; cdr3_aa: CASSLLHGDTQYF; cdr3_nt: TGTGCCAGCAGCCTCCTACACGGAGATACGCAGTATTTT
d_call: .; j_call: TRBJ2-1; clone_size: .; v_call: TRBV29-1; cdr3_aa: CSAGLASGALRNEQFF; cdr3_nt: TGCAGCGCTGGATTAGCGAGTGGGGCCCTACGCAATGAGCAGTTCTTC
d_call: .; j_call: TRBJ2-2; clone_size: .; v_call: TRBV7-9; cdr3_aa: CASSPKGGRNTGELFF; cdr3_nt: TGTGCCAGCAGCCCAAAAGGGGGTCGGAACACCGGGGAGCTGTTTTTT
d_call: .; j_call: TRBJ1-5; clone_size: .; v_call: TRBV19; cdr3_aa: CAASHGGMRQPQHF; cdr3_nt: TGTGCAGCCAGTCACGGGGGAATGAGGCAGCCCCAGCATTTT
d_call: .; j_call: TRBJ2-1; clone_size: .; v_call: TRBV30; cdr3_aa: CAWSDAFEQFF; cdr3_nt: TGTGCCTGGAGTGACGCCTTTGAGCAGTTCTTC
d_call: .; j_call: TRBJ2-3; clone_size: .; v_call: TRBV19; cdr3_aa: CASSKRGSGRGPDTQYF; cdr3_nt: TGTGCCAGTAGTAAGAGAGGTAGCGGTCGGGGCCCAGATACGCAGTATTTT
d_call: TRBD1; j_call: TRBJ2-3; clone_size: .; v_call: TRBV12-3/TRBV12-4; cdr3_aa: CASSYTGGDTQYF; cdr3_nt: TGTGCCAGCAGTTATACAGGGGGAGATACGCAGTATTTT
d_call: .; j_call: TRBJ2-3; clone_size: few; v_call: TRBV6-4; cdr3_aa: CASSDRAGVTDTQYF; cdr3_nt: TGTGCCAGCAGTGACAGGGCTGGGGTCACAGATACGCAGTATTTT
d_call: .; j_call: TRBJ2-2; clone_size: .; v_call: TRBV2; cdr3_aa: CASRKREQAGELFF; cdr3_nt: TGTGCCAGCAGAAAACGGGAGCAGGCCGGGGAGCTGTTTTTT
d_call: .; j_call: TRBJ2-7; clone_size: .; v_call: TRBV9; cdr3_aa: CASSVEAGTFGEQYF; cdr3_nt: TGTGCCAGCAGCGTAGAGGCAGGAACCTTTGGAGAGCAGTACTTC
d_call: .; j_call: TRBJ2-7; clone_size: .; v_call: TRBV3-1/TRBV3-2; cdr3_aa: CASSQTKRGARGRYEQYF; cdr3_nt: TGTGCCAGCAGCCAAACTAAGAGGGGGGCCAGGGGGAGGTACGAGCAGTACTTC
d_call: TRBD1; j_call: TRBJ1-5; clone_size: .; v_call: TRBV2; cdr3_aa: CASSGDRDQPQHF; cdr3_nt: TGTGCCAGCAGTGGGGACAGGGATCAGCCCCAGCATTTT
d_call: .; j_call: TRBJ1-1; clone_size: .; v_call: TRBV11-2; cdr3_aa: CASSLAVAGTEAFF; cdr3_nt: TGTGCCAGCAGCTTAGCCGTCGCTGGCACTGAAGCTTTCTTT
d_call: .; j_call: TRBJ2-7; clone_size: .; v_call: TRBV7-8; cdr3_aa: CASSLGRGGGSSYEQYF; cdr3_nt: TGTGCCAGCAGCTTAGGCCGAGGGGGAGGGAGCTCCTACGAGCAGTACTTC
d_call: .; j_call: TRBJ1-5; clone_size: .; v_call: TRBV7-9; cdr3_aa: CASSLGGVGRYSNQPQHF; cdr3_nt: TGTGCCAGCAGCTTAGGGGGAGTTGGGAGGTATAGCAATCAGCCCCAGCATTTT
d_call: .; j_call: TRBJ1-5; clone_size: .; v_call: TRBV30; cdr3_aa: CAWSVLQGGNQPQHF; cdr3_nt: TGTGCCTGGAGTGTACTCCAAGGAGGCAATCAGCCCCAGCATTTT
d_call: TRBD2; j_call: TRBJ2-3; clone_size: .; v_call: TRBV19; cdr3_aa: CASGAGVPDTQYF; cdr3_nt: TGTGCCAGTGGAGCGGGAGTTCCAGATACGCAGTATTTT
d_call: TRBD2; j_call: TRBJ2-1; clone_size: .; v_call: TRBV2; cdr3_aa: CASTLNSGTTNEQFF; cdr3_nt: TGTGCCAGCACCCTAAACTCCGGGACTACCAATGAGCAGTTCTTC
d_call: .; j_call: TRBJ2-7; clone_size: .; v_call: TRBV11-3; cdr3_aa: CASSLGRRRGSYEQYF; cdr3_nt: TGTGCCAGCAGCCTGGGCCGCCGCAGGGGCTCCTACGAGCAGTACTTC
d_call: .; j_call: TRBJ1-5; clone_size: .; v_call: TRBV29-1; cdr3_aa: CSVGHSNQPQHF; cdr3_nt: TGCAGCGTTGGGCATAGCAATCAGCCCCAGCATTTT
d_call: .; j_call: TRBJ2-1; clone_size: .; v_call: TRBV19; cdr3_aa: CASSISGSSYNEQFF; cdr3_nt: TGTGCCAGTAGTATCTCTGGGAGCTCCTACAATGAGCAGTTCTTC
d_call: TRBD1; j_call: TRBJ2-7; clone_size: once; v_call: TRBV7-2; cdr3_aa: CASSPGQGNYEQYF; cdr3_nt: TGTGCCAGCAGCCCTGGACAGGGGAACTACGAGCAGTACTTC
d_call: .; j_call: TRBJ1-2; clone_size: .; v_call: TRBV2; cdr3_aa: CASRDPPDGYTF; cdr3_nt: TGTGCCAGCAGAGACCCCCCAGATGGCTACACCTTC
d_call: .; j_call: TRBJ1-1; clone_size: .; v_call: TRBV3-1/TRBV3-2; cdr3_aa: CASSQLGSTPGAFF; cdr3_nt: TGTGCCAGCAGCCAACTCGGTTCAACACCCGGAGCTTTCTTT
d_call: .; j_call: TRBJ2-7; clone_size: few; v_call: TRBV9; cdr3_aa: CASSGLRAYEQYF; cdr3_nt: TGTGCCAGCAGCGGCCTGAGGGCTTACGAGCAGTACTTC
d_call: TRBD2; j_call: TRBJ2-7; clone_size: .; v_call: TRBV28; cdr3_aa: CASSFPSGSREQYF; cdr3_nt: TGTGCCAGCAGTTTCCCCAGCGGGAGTAGGGAGCAGTACTTC
d_call: .; j_call: TRBJ1-1; clone_size: .; v_call: TRBV5-1; cdr3_aa: CASSPLEPTNTEAFF; cdr3_nt: TGCGCCAGCAGCCCATTAGAACCAACGAACACTGAAGCTTTCTTT
d_call: .; j_call: TRBJ2-5; clone_size: .; v_call: TRBV28; cdr3_aa: CASSSGTFQETQYF; cdr3_nt: TGTGCCAGCAGTTCCGGGACTTTCCAAGAGACCCAGTACTTC
d_call: .; j_call: TRBJ1-2; clone_size: .; v_call: TRBV10-2; cdr3_aa: CASSVGQLPDGYTF; cdr3_nt: TGCGCCAGCAGCGTCGGACAGCTGCCAGATGGCTACACCTTC
d_call: TRBD2; j_call: TRBJ2-1; clone_size: .; v_call: TRBV18; cdr3_aa: CASSPPGLQDNEQFF; cdr3_nt: TGTGCCAGCTCACCACCGGGACTACAAGACAATGAGCAGTTCTTC